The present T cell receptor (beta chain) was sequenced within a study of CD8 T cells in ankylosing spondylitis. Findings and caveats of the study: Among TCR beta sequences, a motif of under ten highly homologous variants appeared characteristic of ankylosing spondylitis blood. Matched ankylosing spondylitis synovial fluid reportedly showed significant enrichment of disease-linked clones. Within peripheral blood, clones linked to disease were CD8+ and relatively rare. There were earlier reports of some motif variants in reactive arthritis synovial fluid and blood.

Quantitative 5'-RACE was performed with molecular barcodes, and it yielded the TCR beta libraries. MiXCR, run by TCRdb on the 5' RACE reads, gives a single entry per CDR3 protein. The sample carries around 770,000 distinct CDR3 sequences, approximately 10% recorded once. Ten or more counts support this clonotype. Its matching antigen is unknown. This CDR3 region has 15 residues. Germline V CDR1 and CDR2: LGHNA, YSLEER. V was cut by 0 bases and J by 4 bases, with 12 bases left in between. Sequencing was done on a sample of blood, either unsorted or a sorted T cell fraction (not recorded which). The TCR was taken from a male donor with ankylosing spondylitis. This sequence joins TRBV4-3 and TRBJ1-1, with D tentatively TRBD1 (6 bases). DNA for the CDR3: TGCGCCAGCAGCCAAGATCAATACAGGGCCACTGAAGCTTTCTTT. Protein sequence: CASSQDQYRATEAFF.